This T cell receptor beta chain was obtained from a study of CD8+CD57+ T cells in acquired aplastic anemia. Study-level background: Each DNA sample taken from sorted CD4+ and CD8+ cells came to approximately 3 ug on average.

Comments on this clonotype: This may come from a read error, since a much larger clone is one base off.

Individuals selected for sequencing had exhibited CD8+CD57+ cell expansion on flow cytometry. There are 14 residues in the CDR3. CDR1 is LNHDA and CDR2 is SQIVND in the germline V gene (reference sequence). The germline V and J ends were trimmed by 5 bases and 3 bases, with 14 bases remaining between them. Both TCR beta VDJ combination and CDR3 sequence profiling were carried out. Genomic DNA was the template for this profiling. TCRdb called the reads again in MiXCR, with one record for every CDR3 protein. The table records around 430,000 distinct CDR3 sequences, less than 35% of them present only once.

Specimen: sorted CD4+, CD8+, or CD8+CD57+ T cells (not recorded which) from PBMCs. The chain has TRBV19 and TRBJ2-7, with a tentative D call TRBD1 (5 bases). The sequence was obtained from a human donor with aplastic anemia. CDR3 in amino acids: CASSGTDGHYEQYF. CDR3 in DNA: TGTGCCAGTAGTGGAACCGACGGACACTACGAGCAGTACTTC.